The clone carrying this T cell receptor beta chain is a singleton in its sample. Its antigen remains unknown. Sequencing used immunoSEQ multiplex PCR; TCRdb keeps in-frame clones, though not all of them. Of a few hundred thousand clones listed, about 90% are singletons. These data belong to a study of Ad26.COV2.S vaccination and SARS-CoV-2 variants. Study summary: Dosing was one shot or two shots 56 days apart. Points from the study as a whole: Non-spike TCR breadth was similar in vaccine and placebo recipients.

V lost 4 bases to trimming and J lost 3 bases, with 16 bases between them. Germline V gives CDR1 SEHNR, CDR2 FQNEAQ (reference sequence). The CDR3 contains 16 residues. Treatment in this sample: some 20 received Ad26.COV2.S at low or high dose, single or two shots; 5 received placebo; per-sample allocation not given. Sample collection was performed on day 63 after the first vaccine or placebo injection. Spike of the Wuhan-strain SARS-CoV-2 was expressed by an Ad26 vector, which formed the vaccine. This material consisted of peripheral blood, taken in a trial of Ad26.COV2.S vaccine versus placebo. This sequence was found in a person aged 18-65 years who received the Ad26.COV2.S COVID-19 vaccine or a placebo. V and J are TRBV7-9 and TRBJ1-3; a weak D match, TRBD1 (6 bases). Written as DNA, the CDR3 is TGTGCCAGCAGCTCGTTGGTGGGGGCAGGTGGAAACACCATATATTTT. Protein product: CASSSLVGAGGNTIYF.